Listed below are T cell receptor beta chains from one sample, sequenced in a study of blood T cell repertoires in COVID-19. Method: immunoSEQ multiplex PCR; TCRdb's copy keeps in-frame clones and lacks some. The sample has approximately 120,000 clones, over 70% seen once. Sequencing was done on a sample of peripheral blood. These receptors originate from a man aged 80 or over with active or convalescent COVID-19. Each CDR3 is given with its conserved first and last residue. A D gene is named only where the DNA matches it firmly. Clone size, where shown, is once, few, many, or a class for clones that have expanded.

j_call v_call d_call clone_size cdr3_aa cdr3_nt
TRBJ2-7 TRBV7-2 - - CASSLAISAGRYEQYF TGTGCCAGCAGCTTAGCGATATCGGCAGGGAGGTACGAGCAGTACTTC
TRBJ2-7 TRBV5-1 - - CASSFYSDRGEQYF TGCGCCAGCAGCTTTTACTCCGACAGAGGCGAGCAGTACTTC
TRBJ2-2 TRBV19 - - CASSISRNTGELFF TGTGCCAGTAGTATATCCAGAAACACCGGGGAGCTGTTTTTT
TRBJ2-7 TRBV5-5 TRBD2 once CASSFRLAGGSYEQYF TGTGCCAGCAGCTTCAGACTAGCGGGGGGATCCTACGAGCAGTACTTC
TRBJ1-2 TRBV15 - - CATSRLGQALYGYTF TGTGCCACCAGCAGGCTCGGACAAGCCCTATATGGCTACACCTTC
TRBJ1-1 TRBV11-2 TRBD1 - CASSKQGAATEAFF TGTGCCAGCAGCAAACAGGGGGCCGCGACTGAAGCTTTCTTT
TRBJ1-5 TRBV11-1 TRBD1 - CASSSDRGQPQHF TGTGCCAGCAGCTCGGACAGGGGACAGCCCCAGCATTTT
TRBJ2-7 TRBV27 TRBD2 - CASSPYPHTRGDEQYF TGTGCCAGCAGTCCTTACCCCCACACCCGGGGGGACGAGCAGTACTTC
TRBJ1-6 TRBV7-2 - - CASSWDSRPYNSPLHF TGTGCCAGCAGCTGGGACTCCCGTCCCTATAATTCACCCCTCCACTTT
TRBJ2-1 TRBV3-1/TRBV3-2 TRBD1 - CASSQRQGSEQFF TGTGCCAGCAGCCAAAGACAGGGGTCTGAGCAGTTCTTC
TRBJ1-1 TRBV4-2 - once CASSQDGGDTEAFF TGTGCCAGCAGCCAGGACGGGGGGGACACTGAAGCTTTCTTT
TRBJ2-1 TRBV5-1 TRBD2 - CASSPGRASGSYNEQFF TGCGCCAGCAGCCCTGGGAGGGCTAGCGGGAGCTACAATGAGCAGTTCTTC
TRBJ2-5 TRBV6-5 - - CASTSNGVSLYF TGTGCCAGCACCTCGAACGGGGTCTCCCTCTACTTC
TRBJ1-1 TRBV7-2 - - CASSTRGGRDNTEAFF TGTGCCAGCAGCACGCGGGGGGGCAGGGATAACACTGAAGCTTTCTTT
TRBJ1-2 TRBV18 - - CASSPTQQGTYGYTF TGTGCCAGCTCACCCACTCAACAGGGAACCTATGGCTACACCTTC
TRBJ2-7 TRBV3-1/TRBV3-2 - - CASSTTLQGEQYF TGTGCCAGCAGCACTACGCTACAGGGTGAGCAGTACTTC
TRBJ1-2 TRBV7-2 - - CASSPGGGDGYTF TGTGCCAGCAGCCCTGGGGGAGGGGATGGCTACACCTTC
TRBJ2-7 TRBV5-6 TRBD1 - CASSGRTGQFSYEQYF TGTGCCAGCAGCGGGAGGACAGGGCAATTCTCCTACGAGCAGTACTTC
TRBJ1-3 TRBV7-9 TRBD1 - CASSGGQISGNTIYF TGTGCCAGCAGCGGGGGACAGATCTCTGGAAACACCATATATTTT
TRBJ1-5 TRBV6-1 - - CASSEIQQPQHF TGTGCCAGCAGTGAAATCCAACAGCCCCAGCATTTT
TRBJ2-1 TRBV9 TRBD1 - CASSEQGNYNEQFF TGTGCCAGCAGCGAACAGGGGAATTACAATGAGCAGTTCTTC
TRBJ2-3 TRBV7-9 TRBD2 - CASRRLAGISTDTQYF TGTGCCAGCAGGAGACTAGCGGGGATTAGCACAGATACGCAGTATTTT
TRBJ1-3 TRBV19 - - CASSQSSGNTIYF TGTGCCAGTAGCCAGTCCTCTGGAAACACCATATATTTT
TRBJ2-1 TRBV19 - - CASSIMAGSYNEQFF TGTGCCAGTAGTATTATGGCAGGCTCCTACAATGAGCAGTTCTTC
TRBJ2-3 TRBV19 - - CASSIPGGRDTQYF TGTGCCAGTAGTATACCGGGGGGCCGGGATACGCAGTATTTT
TRBJ1-1 TRBV18 TRBD1 - CASSETGDGSTEAFF TGTGCCAGCTCAGAAACAGGGGACGGGTCCACTGAAGCTTTCTTT
TRBJ2-7 TRBV4-1 TRBD1 - CASSRHGTGVGEQYF TGCGCCAGCAGCCGCCACGGGACAGGGGTGGGCGAGCAGTACTTC
TRBJ1-3 TRBV7-9 - - CAEEEAGEQNTIYF TGTGCCGAGGAGGAGGCAGGGGAGCAAAACACCATATATTTT
TRBJ1-4 TRBV9 TRBD1 - CASSVSGQALTEKLFF TGTGCCAGCAGCGTTTCTGGACAGGCTTTAACTGAAAAACTGTTTTTT
TRBJ1-1 TRBV9 - once CASSPIRVAAEAFF TGTGCCAGCAGCCCTATCAGGGTCGCGGCTGAAGCTTTCTTT
TRBJ2-7 TRBV27 - - CASSFFGAYEQYF TGTGCCAGCAGTTTCTTCGGGGCCTACGAGCAGTACTTC
TRBJ2-3 TRBV7-6 TRBD2 - CASSPTSGGRPSTDTQYF TGTGCCAGCAGTCCGACTAGCGGGGGCCGACCTAGCACAGATACGCAGTATTTT
TRBJ1-4 TRBV19 - - CASNRERGSNNEKLFF TGTGCCAGCAACCGGGAAAGAGGATCGAATAATGAAAAACTGTTTTTT
TRBJ2-7 TRBV7-2 TRBD2 - CASSQTSGGAYEQYF TGTGCCAGCAGCCAGACTAGCGGGGGGGCCTACGAGCAGTACTTC
TRBJ1-1 TRBV6-5 - - CASIRLEAFF TGTGCCAGCATCAGGCTGGAAGCTTTCTTT
TRBJ2-7 TRBV5-1 TRBD1 - CASSMPGQGYEQYF TGCGCCAGCAGCATGCCGGGACAGGGCTACGAGCAGTACTTC
TRBJ1-1 TRBV5-1 - - CASSLQTGRTEAFF TGCGCCAGCAGCTTGCAGACAGGTCGCACTGAAGCTTTCTTT
TRBJ2-7 TRBV13 - - CASSLPGKQYEQYF TGTGCCAGCAGCTTACCGGGAAAGCAGTACGAGCAGTACTTC
TRBJ2-4 TRBV5-1 TRBD2 - CASSSTSGGKNIQYF TGCGCCAGCAGCAGTACTAGCGGGGGAAAAAACATTCAGTACTTC
TRBJ1-2 TRBV6-6 - - CASSYELRTASYGYTF TGTGCCAGCAGTTATGAGTTGCGGACAGCGAGCTATGGCTACACCTTC
TRBJ1-1 TRBV6-2/TRBV6-3 TRBD1 - CASSQGAWTEAFF TGTGCCAGCAGTCAGGGGGCTTGGACTGAAGCTTTCTTT
TRBJ1-1 TRBV14 - - CASSPYRVSTEAFF TGTGCCAGCTCACCTTACAGGGTTAGCACTGAAGCTTTCTTT
TRBJ2-2 TRBV9 TRBD2 - CASSAGGGVTGELFF TGTGCCAGCAGCGCCGGGGGAGGGGTCACCGGGGAGCTGTTTTTT
TRBJ2-2 TRBV9 TRBD2 - CASSVGLAGFANTGELFF TGTGCCAGCAGCGTAGGACTAGCGGGGTTCGCGAACACCGGGGAGCTGTTTTTT
TRBJ1-2 TRBV2 TRBD1 - CASSRADRGSEYGYTF TGTGCCAGCAGCCGAGCTGACAGGGGGAGTGAGTATGGCTACACCTTC
TRBJ2-1 TRBV7-2 TRBD2 - CASSLVSGVRNEQFF TGTGCCAGCAGCTTAGTTAGCGGGGTAAGGAATGAGCAGTTCTTC
TRBJ1-2 TRBV11-3 - - CASSLVCGSNSVYGYTF TGTGCCAGCAGCTTAGTATGTGGGAGTAACTCTGTCTATGGCTACACCTTC
TRBJ2-2 TRBV6-6 TRBD1 - CASSPGQGRNTGELFF TGTGCCAGCAGCCCGGGACAGGGGAGAAACACCGGGGAGCTGTTTTTT
TRBJ2-1 TRBV7-3 TRBD2 - CASSLTLAGAQFF TGTGCCAGCAGCTTAACGCTAGCGGGGGCCCAGTTCTTC
TRBJ1-1 TRBV7-6 - - CASSLGAGQTTEAFF TGTGCCAGCAGCTTAGGAGCGGGGCAAACGACTGAAGCTTTCTTT
TRBJ1-2 TRBV27 TRBD1 - CASSPLGTGLRGYTF TGTGCCAGCAGTCCCCTCGGGACAGGTCTTCGTGGCTACACCTTC
TRBJ2-7 TRBV2 TRBD2 - CASRSSGGASYEQYF TGTGCCAGCAGATCTAGCGGGGGGGCCTCCTACGAGCAGTACTTC
TRBJ1-2 TRBV7-2 - once CASRPGGAIQSYTF TGTGCCAGCAGGCCTGGGGGGGCAATACAAAGCTACACCTTC
TRBJ1-2 TRBV19 - few CASSIAEHPGYTF TGTGCCAGTAGTATAGCCGAACATCCTGGCTACACCTTC